A selection of T cell receptor beta chains follows, all from one sample in a study of blood T cell repertoires in COVID-19. Using immunoSEQ multiplex PCR, the repertoire was profiled, and TCRdb retains in-frame clones only, with some absent. The sample has some 90,000 clones; 82% are singletons. What was sequenced was peripheral blood. The receptors derive from a man in his 70s with active or convalescent COVID-19. CDR3s include the opening cysteine and the closing phenylalanine or tryptophan. A D gene is named only where the DNA matches it firmly. Size tells how often a clone was seen (once, few, many) or the class of an expanded clone, and some rows leave it out.

V gene,J gene,clone size,D gene,CDR3 DNA,CDR3 protein
TRBV28,TRBJ2-7,.,.,TGTGCCAGCAGCAGTACCCCCCTTTACGAGCAGTACTTC,CASSSTPLYEQYF
TRBV7-9,TRBJ2-4,.,TRBD1,TGTGCCAGCAGCTTTGCGGGACAGGGACACATTCAGTACTTC,CASSFAGQGHIQYF
TRBV29-1,TRBJ2-7,.,TRBD2,TGCAGCGCCCAAGGGCTAGCGGGGGGGCTGCTTGAGTACTTC,CSAQGLAGGLLEYF
TRBV25-1,TRBJ2-5,.,.,TGTGCCAGCAGTGAAGGGCAGTGGGCGCAAGAGACCCAGTACTTC,CASSEGQWAQETQYF
TRBV7-2,TRBJ1-5,.,.,TGTGCCAGCAGCTTTTGGGGGGGGAGCAATCAGCCCCAGCATTTT,CASSFWGGSNQPQHF
TRBV11-2,TRBJ2-2,.,.,TGTGCCAGCAGCTTAGTAGGGACTCTCACCGGGGAGCTGTTTTTT,CASSLVGTLTGELFF
TRBV4-1,TRBJ2-2,.,.,TGCGCCAGCAGCCAAGTAGGGGCTTACACCGGGGAGCTGTTTTTT,CASSQVGAYTGELFF
TRBV4-1,TRBJ2-1,once,.,TGCGCCAGCAGCCCCGGGGGACGCTCCTACAATGAGCAGTTCTTC,CASSPGGRSYNEQFF
TRBV29-1,TRBJ1-1,.,.,TGCAGCGTTGGGTACAGCCAGAACACTGAAGCTTTCTTT,CSVGYSQNTEAFF
TRBV5-1,TRBJ1-2,.,.,TGCGCCAGCAGCCCTGACACCTATGGCTACACCTTC,CASSPDTYGYTF
TRBV9,TRBJ1-4,.,.,TGTGCCAGCAGCGTAAGTCCCCAGGGGATTGCTAATGAAAAACTGTTTTTT,CASSVSPQGIANEKLFF
TRBV5-4,TRBJ1-2,once,.,TGTGCCAGCAGCTTCGGCGGGAACTATGGCTACACCTTC,CASSFGGNYGYTF
TRBV6-4,TRBJ1-4,.,TRBD1,TGTGCCAGCAGTGACTCCGGACAGGGCCATAATGAAAAACTGTTTTTT,CASSDSGQGHNEKLFF
TRBV5-1,TRBJ2-7,.,.,TGCGCCAGCAGCTTGGAGGCAGGGACAAGCAGAACCTCCTACGAGCAGTACTTC,CASSLEAGTSRTSYEQYF
TRBV5-6,TRBJ2-7,.,TRBD1,TGTGCCAGCAGTCAAACAGGGGGCGAGGACGAGCAGTACTTC,CASSQTGGEDEQYF
TRBV7-3,TRBJ2-5,.,.,TGTGCCAGCAGCTTGGCCCCCACAGAGACCCAGTACTTC,CASSLAPTETQYF
TRBV15,TRBJ1-2,.,TRBD1,TGTGCCACCAGCTCCCAGGGGGCCTGGGGCTACACCTTC,CATSSQGAWGYTF
TRBV5-4,TRBJ1-2,.,TRBD1,TGTGCCAGCAGCTTGGGGGACAGGGTTTTTAACTATGGCTACACCTTC,CASSLGDRVFNYGYTF
TRBV18,TRBJ1-5,few,.,TGTGCCAGCTCACAGGAGCATAGCAATCAGCCCCAGCATTTT,CASSQEHSNQPQHF
TRBV6-5,TRBJ1-2,.,TRBD1,TGTGCCAGCAGAACAGGGGAAGGCTATGGCTACACCTTC,CASRTGEGYGYTF
TRBV4-1,TRBJ1-1,.,.,TGCGCCAGCAGCTATAACAGGGAAGACACTGAAGCTTTCTTT,CASSYNREDTEAFF
TRBV7-2,TRBJ2-1,.,TRBD2,TGTGCCAGCAGCCCGGGACTAGCGGGGGATACTAACAATGAGCAGTTCTTC,CASSPGLAGDTNNEQFF
TRBV18,TRBJ1-1,.,.,TGTGCCAGCTCACCAATCAGGGACACTGAAGCTTTCTTT,CASSPIRDTEAFF
TRBV2,TRBJ2-3,once,TRBD1,TGTGCCAGCAGTGCGAACACAGGGGCCTTACGCGAGGTGGATACGCAGTATTTT,CASSANTGALREVDTQYF
TRBV29-1,TRBJ2-7,.,.,TGCAGCGCGAGGACAGTAAGCTCCTACGAGCAGTACTTC,CSARTVSSYEQYF
TRBV18,TRBJ2-7,.,TRBD2,TGTGCCAGCTCAGAGGGACTAGCGGCTCCCTACGAGCAGTACTTC,CASSEGLAAPYEQYF
TRBV19,TRBJ2-3,.,TRBD1,TGTGCCAGCCGGGACAGGAGCACAGATACGCAGTATTTT,CASRDRSTDTQYF
TRBV7-9,TRBJ2-7,.,.,TGTGCCAGCAGCTTAGACAGGTCCTACGAGCAGTACTTC,CASSLDRSYEQYF
TRBV11-2,TRBJ2-5,.,TRBD1,TGTGCCAGCAGCTCTAGGACAGGGGGCGAGACCCAGTACTTC,CASSSRTGGETQYF
TRBV10-3,TRBJ1-1,.,.,TGTGCCATCAGTGAGTCGAGTCTCCCGAACACTGAAGCTTTCTTT,CAISESSLPNTEAFF
TRBV4-2,TRBJ1-3,.,.,TGTGCCAGCAGCCAAGAGCCCCTAGTAGGAAACACCATATATTTT,CASSQEPLVGNTIYF
TRBV5-6,TRBJ2-3,.,.,TGTGCCAGCAGCTTGTTGCCAGGGAAGGGCGCAGATACGCAGTATTTT,CASSLLPGKGADTQYF
TRBV7-2,TRBJ2-7,.,.,TGTGCCAGCAGCTTATCGGGGGTCGAGCAGTACTTC,CASSLSGVEQYF
TRBV13,TRBJ2-2,few,TRBD2,TGTGCCAGCAGCGCGGACGGGAGGACCGGGGAGCTGTTTTTT,CASSADGRTGELFF
TRBV11-3,TRBJ2-7,.,.,TGTGCCAGCAGCTTACAGGGGAGGGACGAGCAGTACTTC,CASSLQGRDEQYF
TRBV15,TRBJ1-4,.,TRBD1,TGTGCCACCAGCCCGGGACAGTGGGGAGCAAACGAAAAACTGTTTTTT,CATSPGQWGANEKLFF
TRBV5-8,TRBJ2-7,few,.,TGTGCCAGCCTAAGGGGAGGCGAGCAGTACTTC,CASLRGGEQYF
TRBV7-2,TRBJ1-1,.,.,TGTGCCAGCAGCTTAGGGACTTCTATTCGCCGCACCCGGAACACTGAAGCTTTCTTT,CASSLGTSIRRTRNTEAFF
TRBV30,TRBJ1-5,.,TRBD1,TGTGCCTGGAGTGTACAGGGGGCCCCATGGGAGCCCCAGCATTTT,CAWSVQGAPWEPQHF
TRBV2,TRBJ1-1,few,.,TGTGCCGCAAGTAGGGGTGGCACTGAAGCTTTCTTT,CAASRGGTEAFF
TRBV19,TRBJ1-5,.,.,TGTGCCAGTTGGGAGCGGGGAAGCAATCAGCCCCAGCATTTT,CASWERGSNQPQHF
TRBV19,TRBJ1-2,.,.,TGTGCCAGTAGCCGCGGGAGTAACTATGGCTACACCTTC,CASSRGSNYGYTF
TRBV6-6,TRBJ1-4,.,.,TGTGCCTGCCAAGTGGAGTCTAATGAAAAACTGTTTTTT,CACQVESNEKLFF
TRBV5-1,TRBJ2-2,.,.,TGCGCCAGCAGCTCAGGACAAACGAACACCGGGGAGCTGTTTTTT,CASSSGQTNTGELFF
TRBV11-3,TRBJ2-1,.,TRBD2,TGTGCCAGCAGCATTAGCGGGGGTGTATACAATGAGCAGTTCTTC,CASSISGGVYNEQFF
TRBV5-5,TRBJ1-2,.,TRBD1,TGTGCCAGCAGCTGGTCCGGGACAGGGAATGGCTACACCTTC,CASSWSGTGNGYTF
TRBV7-2,TRBJ2-5,.,TRBD2,TGTGCCAGCAGGGGGCGGGGGGACTCCCGGACCCAGTACTTC,CASRGRGDSRTQYF
TRBV7-8,TRBJ2-1,once,.,TGTGCCAGCAGCTTGAGTATTGAGCAGTTCTTC,CASSLSIEQFF
TRBV2,TRBJ1-6,.,TRBD1,TGTGCCAGCAGTTATTTAGACAGGGAGGATTCACCCCTCCACTTT,CASSYLDREDSPLHF
TRBV5-5,TRBJ1-5,.,.,TGTGCCAGCAGCTTGTTACAGGACAATCAGCCCCAGCATTTT,CASSLLQDNQPQHF
TRBV9,TRBJ2-1,.,.,TGTGCCAGCAGCGGCGACTTGAATGAGCAGTTCTTC,CASSGDLNEQFF
TRBV12-5,TRBJ2-3,.,.,TGTGCTAGTGGTTTGTGGGGGGCAGATACGCAGTATTTT,CASGLWGADTQYF
TRBV9,TRBJ2-2,.,TRBD2,TGTGCCAGCAGCGCACTAGCGGGGGGTTCCTCAGGCACCGGGGAGCTGTTTTTT,CASSALAGGSSGTGELFF